The next 5 T cell receptor beta chains were all read from a single sample in a study of blood T cell repertoires in COVID-19. Libraries were prepared by immunoSEQ multiplex PCR; TCRdb keeps only in-frame clonotypes and omits some of them. The top ten clones hold roughly 10% of a sample with 65,000 to 90,000 clones, around 82% of them seen once. The sequenced sample consisted of peripheral blood. These receptors were obtained from a man in his 60s with acute or convalescent COVID-19.

This clone was observed a single time. V usage is TRBV7-2 and J usage is TRBJ1-6; D uncertain. Trimming removed 1 base from V and 10 bases from J, with 11 bases in between. Per the germline V gene, CDR1 is SGHTA and CDR2 is FQGNSA. The CDR3 consists of 14 residues. The CDR3 loop is CASSLVRFSSPLHF. DNA for the CDR3: TGTGCCAGCAGCTTAGTCAGGTTCAGCTCACCCCTCCACTTT. Full variable domain (outside the CDR3, taken from reference TRBV7-2 and TRBJ1-6): GAGVSQSPSNKVTEKGKDVELRCDPISGHTALYWYRQSLGQGLEFLIYFQGNSAPDKSGLPSDRFSAERTGGSVSTLTIQRTQQEDSAVYLCASSLVRFSSPLHFGNGTRLTVT.

The chain carries TRBV18 and TRBJ2-5, with D uncertain. The V and J ends lost 0 bases and 2 bases respectively, with 13 bases between them. CDR3 length equals 16 residues. CDR1 and CDR2 (germline): KGHSH, LQKENI. The CDR3 loop reads CASSPPTRQPQETQYF. The CDR3 DNA is TGTGCCAGCTCACCACCGACCAGGCAGCCACAAGAGACCCAGTACTTC. Drawing the rest from reference TRBV18 and TRBJ2-5, the complete variable domain is NAGVMQNPRHLVRRRGQEARLRCSPMKGHSHVYWYRQLPEEGLKFMVYLQKENIIDESGMPKERFSAEFPKEGPSILRIQQVVRGDSAAYFCASSPPTRQPQETQYFGPGTRLLVL.

This chain joins TRBV7-2 and TRBJ2-5, with 8 bases fitting TRBD1. Per the germline V gene, CDR1 is SGHTA and CDR2 is FQGNSA. V trimming: 1 base; J trimming: 5 bases; junction bases outside the gene matches: 3. This CDR3 has 14 residues. This chain's CDR3 is CASSLGQGMETQYF. CDR3 bases: TGTGCCAGCAGCTTAGGACAGGGGATGGAGACCCAGTACTTC.

This clone showed up just a few times. The rearrangement links TRBV7-2 to TRBJ1-5, with no clear D. CDR1 and CDR2 (germline): SGHTA, FQGNSA. Deletions cut 1 base from V and 0 bases from J, with 10 bases between. The CDR3 has 16 residues. CDR3 region: CASSLGHPGSNQPQHF. The CDR3 DNA follows: TGTGCCAGCAGCTTAGGACACCCCGGTAGCAATCAGCCCCAGCATTTT.

The rearrangement links TRBV6-2 or TRBV6-3 to TRBJ1-4; tentatively, D is TRBD1 (5 bases). The CDR3 has 15 residues. Germline lookup yields CDR1 MNHEY and CDR2 SVGEGT. V lost 4 bases and J 5 bases, leaving 14 bases between the germline ends. The DNA of the CDR3 is TGTGCCAGCAGTTTATGGGGCGGTCCGAATGAAAAACTGTTTTTT. It yields the protein CASSLWGGPNEKLFF.